The clone carrying this T cell receptor beta chain was picked up a small number of times. This study enrolled people aged about 18 to 100 from roughly 24 US geographic areas. Recovered participants had two consecutive negative NP/OP PCR tests, healthcare professional clearance, or symptom resolution. Trimming took 2 bases from V and 9 from J, leaving 14 bases between them. This CDR3 comprises 15 residues. CDR1 and CDR2 (germline): SEHNR, FQNEAQ (reference sequence). These data belong to a study of blood T cell repertoires in COVID-19. Study as a whole: T cells, B-cell-depleted T cells, or PBMCs provided the cDNA or gDNA that served as material.

Generated by immunoSEQ multiplex PCR, the TCRdb table keeps only in-frame clones and is missing some. The data hold 150,000 to 200,000 clones, with approximately 87% observed a single time. This receptor was identified in a woman in her 50s who had recovered from COVID-19. The sequencing sample was made of PBMCs or T cells enriched from blood (not recorded which). V usage is TRBV7-9 and J usage is TRBJ1-6, with D perhaps TRBD1 (6 bases). CDR3 DNA sequence: TGTGCCAGCAGCTTACTTAGGGGGGGAGTTTCACCCCTCCACTTT. Amino acids: CASSLLRGGVSPLHF.